This TCR beta chain was identified in a study of beta chain features in type 1 diabetes. Study overall: Examination spanned around 110 million sorted cells from all samples.

Germline V gives CDR1 SGDLS, CDR2 YYNGEE. The V gene end was trimmed by 2 bases and the J gene end by 9 bases; junction bases not matched to a gene: 8. The CDR3 has 15 amino acids. Heparinised blood was drawn once per donor, averaging around 120 mL. Sorting based on CD45RO/CCR7/CD25/CD127/CD95/CD27 separated CD4+ naive, central memory, regulatory and stem cell-like memory cells. Expressed TCRB transcripts were sequenced because the entire RNA isolate underwent reverse transcription. Produced via immunoSEQ multiplex PCR; TCRdb's table is partial and in-frame only. The data show around 200,000 clones, about 13% seen once. Broader study findings: Equally in patients and controls, shorter templates might have been favored by PCR.

As for this clone: What it binds is not known.

The clonotype was recovered from a young woman in good health. The chain has TRBV9 and TRBJ2-1; 10 positions match TRBD1. The material sequenced was central memory CD4+ T cells from blood. As DNA, the CDR3 is TGTGCCAGCAGCGTCCGGGGACAGGGGATTACTGAGCAGTTCTTC. Translated, it gives CASSVRGQGITEQFF.